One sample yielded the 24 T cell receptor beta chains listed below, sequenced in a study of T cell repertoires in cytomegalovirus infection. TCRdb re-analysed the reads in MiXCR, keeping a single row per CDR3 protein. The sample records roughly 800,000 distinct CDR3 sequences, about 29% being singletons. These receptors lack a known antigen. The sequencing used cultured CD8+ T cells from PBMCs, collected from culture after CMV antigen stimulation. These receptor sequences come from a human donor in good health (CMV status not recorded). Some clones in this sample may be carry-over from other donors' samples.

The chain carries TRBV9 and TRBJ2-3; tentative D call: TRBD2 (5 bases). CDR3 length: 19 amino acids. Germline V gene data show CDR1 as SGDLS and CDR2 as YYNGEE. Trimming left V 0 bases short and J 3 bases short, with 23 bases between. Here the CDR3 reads CASSVAGVRRGSRTDTQYF. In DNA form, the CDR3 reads TGTGCCAGCAGCGTAGCCGGAGTAAGGCGAGGGTCCCGTACAGATACGCAGTATTTT.

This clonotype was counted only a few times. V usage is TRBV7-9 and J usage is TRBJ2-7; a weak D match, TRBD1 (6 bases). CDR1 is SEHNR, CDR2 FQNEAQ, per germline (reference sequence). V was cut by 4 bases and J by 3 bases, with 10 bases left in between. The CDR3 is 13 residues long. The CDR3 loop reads CASSSDSLYEQYV. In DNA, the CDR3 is TGTGCCAGCAGCTCGGACAGTCTCTACGAGCAGTACGTC.

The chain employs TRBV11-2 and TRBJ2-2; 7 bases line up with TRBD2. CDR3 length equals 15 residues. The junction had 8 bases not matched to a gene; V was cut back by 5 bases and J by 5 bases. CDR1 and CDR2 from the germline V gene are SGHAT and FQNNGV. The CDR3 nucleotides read TGTGCCAGCAGCCCTCTCGGGGGGAAGACCGGGGAGCTGTTTTTT. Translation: CASSPLGGKTGELFF.

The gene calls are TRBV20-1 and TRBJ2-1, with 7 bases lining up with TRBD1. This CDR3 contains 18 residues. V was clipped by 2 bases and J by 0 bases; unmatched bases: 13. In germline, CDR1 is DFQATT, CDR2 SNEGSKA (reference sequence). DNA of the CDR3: TGCAGTGCTAGAAGGGGGCTGGAAGGTTTAAGCTCCTACAATGAGCAGTTCTTC. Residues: CSARRGLEGLSSYNEQFF.

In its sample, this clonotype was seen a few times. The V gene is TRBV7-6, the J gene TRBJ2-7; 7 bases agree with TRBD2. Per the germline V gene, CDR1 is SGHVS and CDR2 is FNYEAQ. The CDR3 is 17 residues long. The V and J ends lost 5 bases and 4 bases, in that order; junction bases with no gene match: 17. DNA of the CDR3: TGTGCCAGCAGCCTAAGCCGTGGGGGGGATGGGGGGTACGAGCAGTACTTC. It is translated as CASSLSRGGDGGYEQYF.

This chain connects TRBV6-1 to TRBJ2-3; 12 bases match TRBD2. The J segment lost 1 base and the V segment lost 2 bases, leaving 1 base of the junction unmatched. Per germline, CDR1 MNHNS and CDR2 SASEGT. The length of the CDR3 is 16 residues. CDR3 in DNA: TGTGCCAGCAGTGAAAGACTAGCGGGGGGCACAGATACGCAGTATTTT. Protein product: CASSERLAGGTDTQYF.

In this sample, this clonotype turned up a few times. The CDR3 DNA is TGTGCCAGCAGCCCGGAGGGCGGCGGACAGGGAAGTTATGGCTACACCTTC. Translating it yields CASSPEGGGQGSYGYTF. V and J are TRBV6-1 and TRBJ1-2, with 8 bases aligning to TRBD1. V was clipped by 6 bases and J by 5 bases; unmatched bases: 17. In germline, CDR1 is MNHNS, CDR2 SASEGT. The CDR3 is made up of 17 amino acids.

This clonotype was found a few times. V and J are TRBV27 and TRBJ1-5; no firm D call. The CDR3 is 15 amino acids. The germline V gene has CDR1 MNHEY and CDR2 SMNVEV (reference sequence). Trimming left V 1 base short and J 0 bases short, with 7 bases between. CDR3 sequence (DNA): TGTGCCAGCAGTTTATTAGGACTTAGCAATCAGCCCCAGCATTTT. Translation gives CASSLLGLSNQPQHF.

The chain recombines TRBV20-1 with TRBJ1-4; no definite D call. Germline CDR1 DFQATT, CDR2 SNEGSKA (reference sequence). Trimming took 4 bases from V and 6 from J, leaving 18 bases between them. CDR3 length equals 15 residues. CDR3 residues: CSAILPPGSDEKLFF. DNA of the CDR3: TGCAGTGCTATACTACCTCCGGGGTCAGATGAAAAACTGTTTTTT.

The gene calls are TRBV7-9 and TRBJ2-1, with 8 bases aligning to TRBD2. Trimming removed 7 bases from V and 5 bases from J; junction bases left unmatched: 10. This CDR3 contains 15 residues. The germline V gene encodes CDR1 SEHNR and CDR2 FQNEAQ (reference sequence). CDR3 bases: TGTGCCAGCACCGGGAGGGGGGGCCGGAACAATGAGCAGTTCTTC. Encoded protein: CASTGRGGRNNEQFF. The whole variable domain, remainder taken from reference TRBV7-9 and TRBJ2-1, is DTGVSQNPRHKITKRGQNVTFRCDPISEHNRLYWYRQTLGQGPEFLTYFQNEAQLEKSRLLSDRFSAERPKGSFSTLEIQRTEQGDSAMYLCASTGRGGRNNEQFFGPGTRLTVL.

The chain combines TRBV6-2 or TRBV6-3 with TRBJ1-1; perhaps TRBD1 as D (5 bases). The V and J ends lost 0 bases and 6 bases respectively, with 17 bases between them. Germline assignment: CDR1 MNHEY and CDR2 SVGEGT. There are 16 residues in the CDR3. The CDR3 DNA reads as TGTGCCAGCAGTTACTCGCCACCGGGACCGCAAGCTGAAGCTTTCTTT. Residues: CASSYSPPGPQAEAFF.

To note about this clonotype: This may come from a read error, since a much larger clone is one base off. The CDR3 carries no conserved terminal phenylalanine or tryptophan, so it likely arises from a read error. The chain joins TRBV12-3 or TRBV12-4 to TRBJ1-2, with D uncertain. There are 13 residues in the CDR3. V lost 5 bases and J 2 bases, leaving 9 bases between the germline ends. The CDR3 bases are TGTGCCAGCAGTCCGTTAGCCAACTATGGCTACACCTGC. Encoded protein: CASSPLANYGYTC.

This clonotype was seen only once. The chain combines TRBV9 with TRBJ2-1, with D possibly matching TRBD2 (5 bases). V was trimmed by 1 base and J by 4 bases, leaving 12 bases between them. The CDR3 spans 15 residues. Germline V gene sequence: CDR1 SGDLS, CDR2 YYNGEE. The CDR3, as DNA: TGTGCCAGCAGCGTAAGTGGCAGCGGATACAATGAGCAGTTCTTC. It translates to CASSVSGSGYNEQFF.

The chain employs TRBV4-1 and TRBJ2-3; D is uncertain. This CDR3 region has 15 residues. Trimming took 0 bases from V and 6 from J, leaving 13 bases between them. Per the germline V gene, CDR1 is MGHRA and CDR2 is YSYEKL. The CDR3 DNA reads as TGCGCCAGCAGCCAAGATTGGCTTCCTTCCGATACGCAGTATTTT. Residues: CASSQDWLPSDTQYF.

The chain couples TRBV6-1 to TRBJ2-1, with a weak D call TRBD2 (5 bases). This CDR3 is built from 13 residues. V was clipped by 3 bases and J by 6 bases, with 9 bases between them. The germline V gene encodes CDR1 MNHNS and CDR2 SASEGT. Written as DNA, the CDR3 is TGTGCCAGCAGTGAGGCGGCGGGCAATGAGCAGTTCTTC. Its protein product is CASSEAAGNEQFF.

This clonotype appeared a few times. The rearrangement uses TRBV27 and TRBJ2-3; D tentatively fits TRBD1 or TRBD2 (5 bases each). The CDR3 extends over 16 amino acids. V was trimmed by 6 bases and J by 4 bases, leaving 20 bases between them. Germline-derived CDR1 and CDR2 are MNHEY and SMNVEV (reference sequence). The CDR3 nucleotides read TGTGCCAGCAGAACCTTACCGGGACGGCGAGCAGATACGCAGTATTTT. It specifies CASRTLPGRRADTQYF.

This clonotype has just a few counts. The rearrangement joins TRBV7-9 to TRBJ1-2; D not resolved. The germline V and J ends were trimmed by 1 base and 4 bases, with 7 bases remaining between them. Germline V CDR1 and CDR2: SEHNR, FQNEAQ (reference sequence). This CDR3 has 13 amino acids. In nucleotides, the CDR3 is TGTGCCAGCAGCTTAGGGGATTTCTATGGCTACACCTTC. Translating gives CASSLGDFYGYTF.

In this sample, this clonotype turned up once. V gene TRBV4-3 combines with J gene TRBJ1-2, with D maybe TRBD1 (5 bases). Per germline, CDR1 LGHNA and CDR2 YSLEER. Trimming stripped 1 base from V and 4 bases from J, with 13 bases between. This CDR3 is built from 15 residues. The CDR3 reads CASSQVYQGTYGYTF. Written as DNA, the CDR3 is TGCGCCAGCAGCCAAGTGTATCAGGGAACCTATGGCTACACCTTC.

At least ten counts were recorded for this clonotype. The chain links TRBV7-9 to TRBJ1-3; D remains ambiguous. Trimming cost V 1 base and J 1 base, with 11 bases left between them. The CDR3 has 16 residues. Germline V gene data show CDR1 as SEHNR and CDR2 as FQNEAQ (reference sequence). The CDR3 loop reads CASSLDVLGSGNTIYF. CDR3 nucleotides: TGTGCCAGCAGCTTAGACGTCTTAGGGTCTGGAAACACCATATATTTT.

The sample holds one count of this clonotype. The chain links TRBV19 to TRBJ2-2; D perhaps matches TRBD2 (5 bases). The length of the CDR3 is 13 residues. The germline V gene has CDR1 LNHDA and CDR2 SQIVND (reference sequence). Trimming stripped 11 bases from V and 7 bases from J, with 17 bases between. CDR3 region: CAVPRGSGGELFF. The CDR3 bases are TGTGCCGTACCCCGGGGTTCCGGCGGGGAGCTGTTTTTT.

The CDR3 protein is CSARDFLTGTNGRDEQFF. DNA of the CDR3: TGCAGTGCTAGAGATTTTCTGACGGGGACGAACGGTAGGGATGAGCAGTTCTTC. The chain joins TRBV20-1 to TRBJ2-1, with D perhaps given as TRBD1 or TRBD2 (5 bases each). The length of the CDR3 is 18 residues. The V end was cut by 0 bases, the J end by 8 bases, with 26 bases between. Germline V gene data show CDR1 as DFQATT and CDR2 as SNEGSKA (reference sequence).

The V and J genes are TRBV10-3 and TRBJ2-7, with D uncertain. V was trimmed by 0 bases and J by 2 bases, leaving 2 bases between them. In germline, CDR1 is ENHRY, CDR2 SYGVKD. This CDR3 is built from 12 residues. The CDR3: CAISESTYEQYV. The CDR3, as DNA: TGTGCCATCAGTGAGTCTACCTACGAGCAGTACGTC.

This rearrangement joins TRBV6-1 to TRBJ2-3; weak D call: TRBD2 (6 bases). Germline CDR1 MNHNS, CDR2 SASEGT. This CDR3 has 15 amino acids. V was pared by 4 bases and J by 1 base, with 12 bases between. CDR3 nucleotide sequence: TGTGCCAGCAGTGCTGGGACGGGGGGCACAGATACGCAGTATTTT. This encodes CASSAGTGGTDTQYF.

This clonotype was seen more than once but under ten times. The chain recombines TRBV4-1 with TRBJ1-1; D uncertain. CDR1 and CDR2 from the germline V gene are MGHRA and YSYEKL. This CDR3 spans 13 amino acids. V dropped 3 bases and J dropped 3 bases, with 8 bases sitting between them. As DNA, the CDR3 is TGCGCCAGCAGCCACCTAAGGGACACTGAAGCTTTCTTT. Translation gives CASSHLRDTEAFF.